One and the same sample provided the 4 T cell receptor beta chains below, sequenced in a study of blood T cell repertoires in COVID-19. TCRdb keeps only in-frame clones here, not all; method: immunoSEQ multiplex PCR. Found here are around 130,000 clones, about 88% of them singletons; the top ten hold 2.4%. The sample consisted of PBMCs or T cells enriched from blood (not recorded which). These receptors originate from a man aged 40-50 years with acute COVID-19.

V usage is TRBV7-2 and J usage is TRBJ1-5; possibly TRBD1 for D (6 bases). The V and J ends lost 1 base and 3 bases respectively, with 10 bases between them. The germline gives CDR1 SGHTA, CDR2 FQGNSA. CDR3 length: 15 amino acids. Here the CDR3 reads CASSLVGDNNQPQHF. The CDR3, as DNA: TGTGCCAGCAGCTTAGTAGGGGACAACAATCAGCCCCAGCATTTT.

The chain carries TRBV10-3 and TRBJ1-1; possible D gene TRBD1, 5 bases. The ends were cut back, 8 bases at V and 4 bases at J, with 11 bases in the middle. The CDR3 loop spans 12 amino acids. The germline CDR1 and CDR2 sequences are ENHRY and SYGVKD. CDR3 sequence (DNA): TGTGCCATCGGCAGGGAGGCCACTGAAGCTTTCTTT. The encoded protein is CAIGREATEAFF.

The chain carries TRBV12-5 and TRBJ2-1, with 10 bases fitting TRBD2. Trimming took 4 bases from V and 2 from J; bases not matched to a gene: 8. The CDR3 has 17 amino acids. Per the germline V gene, CDR1 is LGHNT and CDR2 is FRNRAP. The DNA for the CDR3 is TGTGCTAGTGGTTACCAGTTAGCGGGGGGTGCCTACAATGAGCAGTTCTTC. Its translation is CASGYQLAGGAYNEQFF. Supplemented by reference TRBV12-5 and TRBJ2-1, the full variable domain reads DARVTQTPRHKVTEMGQEVTMRCQPILGHNTVFWYRQTMMQGLELLAYFRNRAPLDDSGMPKDRFSAEMPDATLATLKIQPSEPRDSAVYFCASGYQLAGGAYNEQFFGPGTRLTVL.

V gene TRBV19 combines with J gene TRBJ1-2, with D possibly TRBD1 on 6 matching bases. This CDR3 contains 13 residues. Trimming pared 7 bases from V and 7 bases from J, leaving 16 bases between. CDR1 and CDR2 (germline): LNHDA, SQIVND (reference sequence). The DNA of the CDR3 is TGTGCCAGTACCCTCGGACAGAGAGGTGGCTACACCTTC. This codes for CASTLGQRGGYTF.